The T cell receptor (beta chain) under discussion was sequenced for a study of T cell responses to AZD1222 COVID-19 vaccine. The CDR3 totals 15 residues. From germline, CDR1 is LNHDA and CDR2 SQIVND (reference sequence). V was clipped by 2 bases and J by 9 bases; unmatched bases: 9. General study findings and limits: With dominance at 160-218 and 743-854, vaccine-associated CD4 TCRs spanned spike. Sampling that yielded the repertoires occurred only after the peak T cell response.

Some clones are missing from TCRdb's copy, which holds only in-frame ones; the method was immunoSEQ multiplex PCR. This table holds over 100,000 clones, around 90% found once. Concerning this clone itself: No antigen is known for it.

This rearrangement joins TRBV19 to TRBJ2-1; TRBD1 agrees at 8 bases. The sample was peripheral blood, taken on day 0 of AZD1222 vaccination. The receptor's source is an adult in good health. The CDR3 DNA sequence: TGTGCCAGTAGTATAACCCGGGACAGGATCCCTGAGCAGTTCTTC. This sequence encodes CASSITRDRIPEQFF.